These 10 T cell receptor beta chains originate from one sample sequenced in a study of T cell responses to AZD1222 COVID-19 vaccine. Clones were sequenced by immunoSEQ multiplex PCR, and TCRdb holds only the in-frame ones, with some missing. The sample has about 150,000 clones; around 87% are singletons. This sample comprised peripheral blood, obtained on day 0 of AZD1222 vaccination. The receptors were sampled from an adult in good health.

The chain links TRBV25-1 to TRBJ1-4; D gene ambiguous. The germline V gene has CDR1 MGHDK and CDR2 SYGVNS. Trimming cost V 4 bases and J 8 bases, with 20 bases left between them. The CDR3 has 16 residues. The CDR3 region is CASSGRLRKLGEKLFF. DNA for the CDR3: TGTGCCAGCAGTGGACGGTTGAGGAAGTTAGGGGAAAAACTGTTTTTT. Complete variable domain (other parts from reference TRBV25-1 and TRBJ1-4): EADIYQTPRYLVIGTGKKITLECSQTMGHDKMYWYQQDPGMELHLIHYSYGVNSTEKGDLSSESTVSRIRTEHFPLTLESARPSHTSQYLCASSGRLRKLGEKLFFGSGTQLSVL.

There are a few counts of this clone. CDR3 loop: CASSLGTSRGTGELFF. The CDR3 DNA sequence: TGTGCCAGCAGCTTAGGAACTAGCCGGGGCACCGGGGAGCTGTTTTTT. This rearrangement joins TRBV7-9 to TRBJ2-2, with D possibly matching TRBD2 (6 bases). V shed 1 base and J shed 4 bases, with 13 bases lying between them. This CDR3 has 16 residues. Germline V CDR1 and CDR2: SEHNR, FQNEAQ (reference sequence). Drawing the rest from reference TRBV7-9 and TRBJ2-2, the complete variable domain is DTGVSQNPRHKITKRGQNVTFRCDPISEHNRLYWYRQTLGQGPEFLTYFQNEAQLEKSRLLSDRFSAERPKGSFSTLEIQRTEQGDSAMYLCASSLGTSRGTGELFFGEGSRLTVL.

This chain connects TRBV27 to TRBJ2-7; 7 bases agree with TRBD2. CDR3 length equals 14 residues. J gave up 5 bases and V 2 bases, and 6 bases lay outside the gene matches. Germline V lookup: CDR1 MNHEY, CDR2 SMNVEV (reference sequence). The DNA of the CDR3 is TGTGCCAGCAGTTTAATCGGGGGGTACCACGAGCAGTACTTC. It specifies CASSLIGGYHEQYF.

The gene calls are TRBV6-5 and TRBJ2-7; 11 nucleotides line up with TRBD1. CDR1 and CDR2 (germline): MNHEY, SVGAGI. V was pared by 8 bases and J by 2 bases, with 5 bases of the junction left unmatched. This CDR3 is built from 14 residues. The CDR3 here is CASEGQGAPYEQYF. DNA for the CDR3: TGTGCCAGCGAAGGACAGGGGGCTCCCTACGAGCAGTACTTC.

J is TRBJ2-2 and V is TRBV6-4; 9 nucleotides agree with TRBD1. CDR3 size: 13 residues. V was clipped by 4 bases and J by 6 bases; unmatched bases: 0. The germline gives CDR1 MRHNA, CDR2 SNTAGT. For the CDR3, the DNA is TGTGCCAGCAGTGGACAGGGGGCCGGGGAGCTGTTTTTT. Translating it yields CASSGQGAGELFF.

The CDR3 spells CASSSGLNYGYTF. In DNA form, the CDR3 reads TGTGCCAGCAGCTCGGGACTGAACTATGGCTACACCTTC. V is TRBV28 and J is TRBJ1-2; D may be TRBD1 (5 bases). There are 13 residues in the CDR3. CDR1 is MDHEN, CDR2 SYDVKM, per germline. Trimming pared 6 bases from V and 2 bases from J, leaving 10 bases between.

The V gene is TRBV9, the J gene TRBJ2-3, with unresolved D. Trimming pared 4 bases from V and 8 bases from J, leaving 11 bases between. Germline V CDR1 and CDR2: SGDLS, YYNGEE. This CDR3 spans 12 amino acids. CDR3 sequence: CASSPVVGTQYF. The CDR3 region has the DNA TGTGCCAGCAGCCCCGTGGTGGGTACGCAGTATTTT.

The rearrangement links TRBV5-1 to TRBJ2-3, with D possibly TRBD2 on 7 matching bases. Germline V gene sequence: CDR1 SGHRS, CDR2 YFSETQ. The CDR3 runs 17 residues. V was clipped by 1 base and J by 5 bases, with 20 bases between them. The CDR3 sequence: CASSLFYVRGAIDTQYF. For the CDR3, the DNA is TGCGCCAGCAGCTTGTTTTACGTTCGGGGGGCAATAGATACGCAGTATTTT.

The chain combines TRBV19 with TRBJ1-1, with TRBD1 as a possible D gene (6 bases). The CDR3 sequence is 13 residues long. Germline V gene data show CDR1 as LNHDA and CDR2 as SQIVND (reference sequence). Between the trimmed V and J ends, which lost 1 base and 8 bases, there was a span of 11 bases. The CDR3 bases are TGTGCCAGTAGTATAGTTGGGGGCAAAGAAGCTTTCTTT. It specifies CASSIVGGKEAFF.

The rearrangement links TRBV6-6 to TRBJ1-2, with D tentatively TRBD1 (5 bases). Germline CDR1 and CDR2: MNHNY and SVGAGI (reference sequence). CDR3 length: 15 residues. V was pared by 6 bases and J by 7 bases, with 21 bases between. The CDR3 bases are TGTGCCAGCAGCTTACCAACGGGGACCAAGAGTGGCTACACCTTC. Translating it yields CASSLPTGTKSGYTF.